The 17 T cell receptor beta chains reported below all come from one sample, sequenced in a study of cytomegalovirus exposure and HLA in healthy donors. Use of 60 Vbeta and 13 Jbeta primers characterized the PCR. Here immunoSEQ multiplex PCR was the method, and the copy in TCRdb shows in-frame clones only, minus some. The sample records roughly 99,000 clones, around 73% being singletons. The sample consisted of PBMCs. These receptors were collected from a man aged 25-45 years in good health and CMV-seronegative.

The chain has TRBV2 and TRBJ1-5, with 7 bases fitting TRBD1. Germline V gives CDR1 SNHLY, CDR2 FYNNEI. J lost 0 bases, V lost 3 bases, and 5 bases had no gene match. The CDR3 is 16 amino acids. CDR3 nucleotides: TGTGCCAGCAGTGACCGGGACAGATTTAGCAATCAGCCCCAGCATTTT. Amino acids: CASSDRDRFSNQPQHF.

V gene TRBV28 combines with J gene TRBJ1-5, with a possible D match to TRBD1 (5 bases). Trimming stripped 6 bases from V and 0 bases from J, with 24 bases between. There are 19 residues in the CDR3. Germline V CDR1 and CDR2: MDHEN, SYDVKM. The chain's CDR3 is CASSLPGGYRRGSNQPQHF. In DNA form, the CDR3 reads TGTGCCAGCAGCCTCCCGGGGGGTTACAGGCGGGGTAGCAATCAGCCCCAGCATTTT. Supplemented by reference TRBV28 and TRBJ1-5, the full variable domain reads DVKVTQSSRYLVKRTGEKVFLECVQDMDHENMFWYRQDPGLGLRLIYFSYDVKMKEKGDIPEGYSVSREKKERFSLILESASTNQTSMYLCASSLPGGYRRGSNQPQHFGDGTRLSIL.

This clone has just a few counts. This chain links TRBV6-5 with TRBJ2-1; 11 bases are a match to TRBD2. V shed 6 bases, J shed 2 bases, and the junction held 3 bases outside the gene matches. CDR1 and CDR2 from the germline V gene are MNHEY and SVGAGI. This CDR3 is 15 amino acids long. The CDR3 bases are TGTGCCAGCAGCGAGACTAGCGGGGCCTACAATGAGCAGTTCTTC. Its translation is CASSETSGAYNEQFF.

Ten or more counts support this clone. The gene calls are TRBV7-6 and TRBJ2-1; TRBD2 is a possible D gene (6 bases). V lost 2 bases and J 2 bases, leaving 10 bases between the germline ends. The V gene's germline CDR1 is SGHVS and CDR2 FNYEAQ. The CDR3 contains 15 residues. In DNA form, the CDR3 reads TGTGCCAGCAGCTTAACCCGGGAGCCCTACAATGAGCAGTTCTTC. It is translated as CASSLTREPYNEQFF.

This clone was counted a single time. The identical CDR3 is also encoded by other nucleotide sequences in the sample. The V call is TRBV5-1, the J call TRBJ2-5; unclear D gene. Germline assignment: CDR1 SGHRS and CDR2 YFSETQ. The CDR3 runs to 13 residues. V lost 0 bases, J lost 3 bases, and 6 bases lay in between. The CDR3 DNA sequence: TGCGCCAGCAGCTTGGGACGGGAAGAGACCCAGTACTTC. Protein product: CASSLGREETQYF.

The rearrangement uses TRBV28 and TRBJ1-4; 7 bases are a match to TRBD1. CDR3 size: 15 residues. The V and J ends lost 4 bases and 7 bases, in that order; junction bases with no gene match: 9. Germline values: CDR1 MDHEN, CDR2 SYDVKM. CDR3 DNA: TGTGCCAGCAGTTCATACCCAGGGGGGAGTGAAAAACTGTTTTTT. Residues: CASSSYPGGSEKLFF.

The gene calls are TRBV4-1 and TRBJ2-1; the match to TRBD2 covers 8 bases. The CDR3 has 17 residues. The trim removed 4 bases at V and 4 bases at J, leaving 12 bases unmatched. Germline V gene lookup returns CDR1 MGHRA and CDR2 YSYEKL. CDR3 bases: TGCGCCAGCAGCCCCACGGGTGGCGGGGGGCTTTACAATGAGCAGTTCTTC. It encodes CASSPTGGGGLYNEQFF.

This clone was seen only a few times. Other DNA sequences in the sample encode the same CDR3. The CDR3 DNA sequence: TGTGCCAGTAGTATCCGGGACAGGGGTGGCAATCAGCCCCAGCATTTT. Protein product: CASSIRDRGGNQPQHF. The gene calls are TRBV19 and TRBJ1-5; 10 bases are a match to TRBD1. Looked up from germline, CDR1 is LNHDA and CDR2 is SQIVND (reference sequence). The J segment lost 2 bases and the V segment lost 3 bases, leaving 4 bases of the junction unmatched. This CDR3 is built from 16 residues. Full variable domain (rest looked up from reference TRBV19 and TRBJ1-5): DGGITQSPKYLFRKEGQNVTLSCEQNLNHDAMYWYRQDPGQGLRLIYYSQIVNDFQKGDIAEGYSVSREKKESFPLTVTSAQKNPTAFYLCASSIRDRGGNQPQHFGDGTRLSIL.

This clone was found a few times. The CDR3 region is CASSQELAYGTQYF. DNA of the CDR3: TGCGCCAGCAGCCAAGAGCTAGCCTACGGGACCCAGTACTTC. The V gene is TRBV4-1, the J gene TRBJ2-5, with a weak D call TRBD2 (5 bases). Trimming stripped 0 bases from V and 7 bases from J, with 12 bases between. The CDR3 extends over 14 amino acids. Germline CDR1 is MGHRA and CDR2 is YSYEKL.

The V and J genes are TRBV7-9 and TRBJ1-1; perhaps TRBD1 as D (5 bases). Germline V CDR1 and CDR2: SEHNR, FQNEAQ (reference sequence). The V end was cut by 1 base, the J end by 11 bases, with 11 bases between. The CDR3 runs to 12 residues. The CDR3: CASSLEGSLAFF. For the CDR3, the DNA is TGTGCCAGCAGCTTAGAGGGGTCTTTGGCTTTCTTT. Combining the CDR3 with reference TRBV7-9 and TRBJ1-1 gives the whole variable domain DTGVSQNPRHKITKRGQNVTFRCDPISEHNRLYWYRQTLGQGPEFLTYFQNEAQLEKSRLLSDRFSAERPKGSFSTLEIQRTEQGDSAMYLCASSLEGSLAFFGQGTRLTVV.

The chain is built from TRBV4-2 and TRBJ2-1; perhaps TRBD2 as D (7 bases). The CDR3 is 13 amino acids. CDR1 is LGHNA and CDR2 is YNFKEQ in the germline V gene. Trimming removed 4 bases at V and 5 bases at J, with 9 bases between. Here the CDR3 DNA reads TGTGCCAGCAGCCCGGGGGGCGACAATGAGCAGTTCTTC. Residues: CASSPGGDNEQFF.

The gene calls are TRBV5-6 and TRBJ2-7, with 7 bases fitting TRBD1. The CDR3 spans 14 residues. V trimming: 1 base; J trimming: 3 bases; junction bases outside the gene matches: 4. Germline CDR1 reads SGHDT; CDR2 reads YYEEEE. CDR3 region: CASSLWAGGYEQYF. CDR3 DNA sequence: TGTGCCAGCAGCTTGTGGGCAGGGGGCTACGAGCAGTACTTC.

The chain is built from TRBV7-9 and TRBJ2-1; TRBD2 matches 7 bases. V lost 1 base, J lost 3 bases, and 6 bases stayed unmatched. In germline, CDR1 is SEHNR, CDR2 FQNEAQ (reference sequence). This CDR3 spans 16 amino acids. DNA of the CDR3: TGTGCCAGCAGCTTAGGACGGGAGGTGAACTACAATGAGCAGTTCTTC. Amino acids: CASSLGREVNYNEQFF.

The chain links TRBV28 to TRBJ2-2; 7 bases align to TRBD1. The CDR3 has 15 residues. Germline V gene data show CDR1 as MDHEN and CDR2 as SYDVKM. J gave up 2 bases and V 5 bases, and 5 bases lay outside the gene matches. CDR3 region: CASSPGQFNTGELFF. CDR3 sequence (DNA): TGTGCCAGCAGTCCGGGACAGTTTAACACCGGGGAGCTGTTTTTT.

The CDR3, as DNA: TGCGCCAGCAGCCAAGATAGAACAGGTGAGCAGTTCTTC. Translating gives CASSQDRTGEQFF. This rearrangement joins TRBV4-1 to TRBJ2-1, with D perhaps TRBD1 (5 bases). The CDR3 loop spans 13 amino acids. Trimming removed 0 bases from V and 9 bases from J, with 9 bases in between. The germline V gene encodes CDR1 MGHRA and CDR2 YSYEKL.

The chain is built from TRBV5-8 and TRBJ1-5; D remains ambiguous. Trimming took 0 bases from V and 1 from J, leaving 5 bases between them. The CDR3 consists of 14 residues. Germline V gene sequence: CDR1 SGHTS, CDR2 YDEGEE. Here the CDR3 DNA reads TGTGCCAGCAGCTTGGACATAAGCAATCAGCCCCAGCATTTT. Encoded protein: CASSLDISNQPQHF.

In DNA form, the CDR3 reads TGTGCCAGCTCTCCCTATGGACAGCAAGAGTCTTATGGCTACACCTTC. Protein: CASSPYGQQESYGYTF. The rearrangement uses TRBV18 and TRBJ1-2, with D possibly matching TRBD1 (6 bases). The V end lost 6 bases, the J end lost 5 bases, and 22 bases lay between the germline ends. This CDR3 has 16 residues. Per germline, CDR1 KGHSH and CDR2 LQKENI.